Listed below are T cell receptor beta chains from one sample, sequenced in a study of B cell selection in AIRE deficiency. Using immunoSEQ multiplex PCR, the repertoire was profiled, and TCRdb retains in-frame clones only, with some absent. This sample has 20,000 to 25,000 clones; about 97% occur once, and the top ten carry under 0.2%. Sequenced material: conventional CD4+ T cells sorted from PBMCs. These receptors came from a human donor with AIRE deficiency. CDR3s include the opening cysteine and the closing phenylalanine or tryptophan. The D gene is left open where the match is weak. Clone size is given for some rows only: seen once, a few or many times, or a class if the clone is expanded.

abundance: NA
d_gene: NA
v_gene: TRBV6-5
j_gene: TRBJ2-7
CDR3aa: CASRETGHPTEQYF
CDR3nt: TGTGCCAGCAGGGAAACGGGACACCCGACCGAGCAGTACTTC

abundance: NA
d_gene: NA
v_gene: TRBV28
j_gene: TRBJ1-4
CDR3aa: CASSHGGYNEKLFF
CDR3nt: TGTGCCAGCAGTCATGGAGGGTATAATGAAAAACTGTTTTTT

abundance: NA
d_gene: TRBD2
v_gene: TRBV5-1
j_gene: TRBJ2-5
CDR3aa: CASSSTLAGGETQYF
CDR3nt: TGCGCCAGCAGCTCAACCTTAGCGGGAGGAGAGACCCAGTACTTC

abundance: NA
d_gene: TRBD2
v_gene: TRBV7-9
j_gene: TRBJ2-1
CDR3aa: CASSQLAGKSYNEQFF
CDR3nt: TGTGCCAGCAGCCAACTAGCGGGAAAATCCTACAATGAGCAGTTCTTC

abundance: NA
d_gene: TRBD1
v_gene: TRBV7-2
j_gene: TRBJ1-1
CDR3aa: CASSSRRTGGTEAFF
CDR3nt: TGTGCCAGCAGCTCAAGACGGACAGGGGGGACTGAAGCTTTCTTT

abundance: NA
d_gene: TRBD1
v_gene: TRBV7-9
j_gene: TRBJ1-2
CDR3aa: CASRPAGTGFGGYTF
CDR3nt: TGTGCCAGCAGACCGGCCGGGACAGGGTTCGGTGGCTACACCTTC

abundance: NA
d_gene: TRBD1
v_gene: TRBV28
j_gene: TRBJ1-6
CDR3aa: CASDRVVDSPLHF
CDR3nt: TGTGCCAGCGACAGGGTGGTCGATTCACCCCTCCACTTT

abundance: NA
d_gene: NA
v_gene: TRBV27
j_gene: TRBJ2-2
CDR3aa: CASRGGRFTGELFF
CDR3nt: TGTGCCAGCAGGGGGGGGCGTTTCACCGGGGAGCTGTTTTTT

abundance: NA
d_gene: TRBD1
v_gene: TRBV7-2
j_gene: TRBJ2-1
CDR3aa: CASSPPTGRNEQFF
CDR3nt: TGTGCCAGCAGCCCCCCGACAGGGCGGAATGAGCAGTTCTTC

abundance: once
d_gene: NA
v_gene: TRBV5-1
j_gene: TRBJ1-1
CDR3aa: CASSLLVAGDTEAFF
CDR3nt: TGCGCCAGCAGCTTGCTGGTGGCTGGGGACACTGAAGCTTTCTTT

abundance: NA
d_gene: NA
v_gene: TRBV30
j_gene: TRBJ2-2
CDR3aa: CACTGTDYTGELFF
CDR3nt: TGTGCCTGTACCGGGACTGACTACACCGGGGAGCTGTTTTTT

abundance: NA
d_gene: TRBD1
v_gene: TRBV10-3
j_gene: TRBJ2-7
CDR3aa: CAIRPGQGIYEQYF
CDR3nt: TGTGCCATCAGACCGGGACAGGGGATCTACGAGCAGTACTTC

abundance: NA
d_gene: NA
v_gene: TRBV9
j_gene: TRBJ2-3
CDR3aa: CASSLAASLLTDTQYF
CDR3nt: TGTGCCAGCTCCTTAGCGGCGTCTTTACTCACAGATACGCAGTATTTT

abundance: NA
d_gene: NA
v_gene: TRBV30
j_gene: TRBJ1-1
CDR3aa: CAWSGAGVATEAFF
CDR3nt: TGTGCCTGGAGTGGGGCAGGGGTGGCCACTGAAGCTTTCTTT

abundance: once
d_gene: NA
v_gene: TRBV5-1
j_gene: TRBJ2-1
CDR3aa: CASSLAGADNEQFF
CDR3nt: TGCGCCAGCAGCTTGGCTGGGGCCGACAATGAGCAGTTCTTC

abundance: NA
d_gene: NA
v_gene: TRBV5-6
j_gene: TRBJ2-1
CDR3aa: CASSSTSYNEQFF
CDR3nt: TGTGCCAGCAGCTCAACTAGTTACAATGAGCAGTTCTTC

abundance: NA
d_gene: NA
v_gene: TRBV7-2
j_gene: TRBJ1-4
CDR3aa: CASSLSYRTYDEKLFF
CDR3nt: TGTGCCAGCAGCTTATCGTACCGTACTTACGATGAAAAACTGTTTTTT

abundance: once
d_gene: NA
v_gene: TRBV5-1
j_gene: TRBJ1-4
CDR3aa: CASSLEPATNEKLFF
CDR3nt: TGCGCCAGCAGCTTGGAGCCTGCAACTAATGAAAAACTGTTTTTT

abundance: NA
d_gene: NA
v_gene: TRBV19
j_gene: TRBJ1-1
CDR3aa: CASTMGVTTEAFF
CDR3nt: TGTGCCAGTACCATGGGGGTTACCACTGAAGCTTTCTTT

abundance: NA
d_gene: NA
v_gene: TRBV5-6
j_gene: TRBJ2-1
CDR3aa: CASSLAVNNEQFF
CDR3nt: TGTGCCAGCAGCTTGGCCGTAAACAATGAGCAGTTCTTC

abundance: NA
d_gene: NA
v_gene: TRBV28
j_gene: TRBJ1-3
CDR3aa: CASSLVAKASGSTIYF
CDR3nt: TGTGCCAGCAGTTTAGTGGCGAAGGCCTCTGGAAGCACCATATATTTT

abundance: NA
d_gene: TRBD1
v_gene: TRBV7-9
j_gene: TRBJ1-2
CDR3aa: CASSLGGGGIYGYTF
CDR3nt: TGTGCCAGCAGCTTAGGTGGAGGGGGCATCTATGGCTACACCTTC

abundance: NA
d_gene: NA
v_gene: TRBV18
j_gene: TRBJ1-1
CDR3aa: CASSPGGYPRRNTEAFF
CDR3nt: TGTGCCAGCTCACCAGGGGGATATCCCAGGCGGAACACTGAAGCTTTCTTT

abundance: NA
d_gene: TRBD1
v_gene: TRBV27
j_gene: TRBJ2-7
CDR3aa: CASRLKGQTSYEQYF
CDR3nt: TGTGCCAGCAGGTTAAAGGGACAGACCTCCTACGAGCAGTACTTC

abundance: NA
d_gene: NA
v_gene: TRBV27
j_gene: TRBJ1-5
CDR3aa: CASSFVGAQPQHF
CDR3nt: TGTGCCAGCAGTTTTGTGGGGGCTCAGCCCCAGCATTTT

abundance: NA
d_gene: TRBD2
v_gene: TRBV11-1
j_gene: TRBJ2-1
CDR3aa: CASSFAIAGGLYNEQFF
CDR3nt: TGTGCCAGCAGCTTCGCCATAGCGGGTGGGCTCTACAATGAGCAGTTCTTC

abundance: once
d_gene: TRBD1
v_gene: TRBV4-1
j_gene: TRBJ1-6
CDR3aa: CASSQFDRGNNSPLHF
CDR3nt: TGCGCCAGCAGCCAATTCGACAGGGGGAACAATTCACCCCTCCACTTT

abundance: NA
d_gene: TRBD2
v_gene: TRBV11-1
j_gene: TRBJ2-1
CDR3aa: CASSLPSDGRPYNEQFF
CDR3nt: TGTGCCAGCAGCTTACCTTCGGACGGGAGGCCCTACAATGAGCAGTTCTTC

abundance: NA
d_gene: NA
v_gene: TRBV19
j_gene: TRBJ1-1
CDR3aa: CASSTKDSHTLREAFF
CDR3nt: TGTGCCAGTAGTACAAAGGACAGCCATACCCTGAGGGAAGCTTTCTTT

abundance: once
d_gene: TRBD2
v_gene: TRBV29-1
j_gene: TRBJ2-5
CDR3aa: CSVEVAGQETQYF
CDR3nt: TGCAGCGTTGAGGTAGCGGGACAAGAGACCCAGTACTTC

abundance: NA
d_gene: NA
v_gene: TRBV28
j_gene: TRBJ1-2
CDR3aa: CASKATYGYTF
CDR3nt: TGTGCCAGCAAGGCCACTTATGGCTACACCTTC

abundance: NA
d_gene: TRBD2
v_gene: TRBV30
j_gene: TRBJ2-7
CDR3aa: CAQERGHYEQYF
CDR3nt: TGTGCCCAGGAGCGGGGGCACTACGAGCAGTACTTC

abundance: NA
d_gene: TRBD1
v_gene: TRBV10-3
j_gene: TRBJ2-7
CDR3aa: CAIKRDRAYEQYF
CDR3nt: TGTGCCATCAAGAGGGACAGGGCCTACGAGCAGTACTTC

abundance: once
d_gene: NA
v_gene: TRBV28
j_gene: TRBJ2-5
CDR3aa: CAVRGPLETQYF
CDR3nt: TGTGCCGTCCGGGGGCCGTTGGAGACCCAGTACTTC

abundance: NA
d_gene: NA
v_gene: TRBV10-3
j_gene: TRBJ2-5
CDR3aa: CATSLTGQETQYF
CDR3nt: TGTGCCACGTCCCTGACGGGGCAAGAGACCCAGTACTTC

abundance: NA
d_gene: TRBD2
v_gene: TRBV2
j_gene: TRBJ2-1
CDR3aa: CASSEATSGVYNEQFF
CDR3nt: TGTGCCAGCAGTGAAGCGACTAGCGGGGTCTACAATGAGCAGTTCTTC

abundance: NA
d_gene: NA
v_gene: TRBV10-1
j_gene: TRBJ2-2
CDR3aa: CASSESTEVGTGELFF
CDR3nt: TGCGCCAGCAGTGAGTCGACAGAGGTTGGGACCGGGGAGCTGTTTTTT

abundance: NA
d_gene: TRBD1
v_gene: TRBV28
j_gene: TRBJ1-1
CDR3aa: CAAVYGIRGGYTEAFF
CDR3nt: TGTGCAGCAGTTTACGGTATAAGAGGGGGCTACACTGAGGCTTTCTTT

abundance: NA
d_gene: TRBD1
v_gene: TRBV19
j_gene: TRBJ2-3
CDR3aa: CASSGQGADTQYF
CDR3nt: TGTGCCAGTTCGGGACAGGGGGCAGATACGCAGTATTTT

abundance: NA
d_gene: TRBD2
v_gene: TRBV11-2
j_gene: TRBJ2-7
CDR3aa: CASSLGRVAGRRLEYEQYF
CDR3nt: TGTGCCAGCAGCTTGGGTAGGGTAGCGGGAAGGCGCCTTGAGTACGAGCAGTACTTC

abundance: NA
d_gene: NA
v_gene: TRBV10-3
j_gene: TRBJ1-4
CDR3aa: CATREATNEKLFF
CDR3nt: TGTGCCACCCGGGAGGCAACTAATGAAAAACTGTTTTTT

abundance: once
d_gene: NA
v_gene: TRBV11-3
j_gene: TRBJ2-7
CDR3aa: CASSPGEGPQTYEQYF
CDR3nt: TGTGCCAGCAGCCCCGGAGAGGGGCCACAAACCTACGAGCAGTACTTC

abundance: NA
d_gene: NA
v_gene: TRBV5-1
j_gene: TRBJ1-1
CDR3aa: CASRYDTEAFF
CDR3nt: TGCGCCAGCAGGTATGACACTGAAGCTTTCTTT

abundance: NA
d_gene: NA
v_gene: TRBV19
j_gene: TRBJ2-7
CDR3aa: CASSIAAPGRVRYEQYF
CDR3nt: TGTGCCAGTAGTATAGCCGCCCCGGGCAGGGTAAGGTACGAGCAGTACTTC

abundance: NA
d_gene: NA
v_gene: TRBV6-1
j_gene: TRBJ2-1
CDR3aa: CASTLTSSGNEQFF
CDR3nt: TGTGCCAGCACTCTGACTAGTTCGGGCAATGAGCAGTTCTTC

abundance: NA
d_gene: NA
v_gene: TRBV30
j_gene: TRBJ1-2
CDR3aa: CAWHDGGRYGYTF
CDR3nt: TGTGCCTGGCATGACGGGGGACGCTATGGCTACACCTTC

abundance: NA
d_gene: NA
v_gene: TRBV6-5
j_gene: TRBJ2-3
CDR3aa: CASSYGQGAGTQYF
CDR3nt: TGTGCCAGCAGTTACGGGCAGGGTGCGGGTACGCAGTATTTT

abundance: NA
d_gene: NA
v_gene: TRBV7-6
j_gene: TRBJ2-7
CDR3aa: CASRQGPGGHEQYF
CDR3nt: TGTGCCAGCAGACAAGGGCCAGGGGGGCACGAGCAGTACTTC

abundance: NA
d_gene: TRBD1
v_gene: TRBV6-4
j_gene: TRBJ2-1
CDR3aa: CASSVGQGSYNEQFF
CDR3nt: TGTGCCAGCAGTGTAGGACAGGGCTCCTACAATGAGCAGTTCTTC

abundance: NA
d_gene: NA
v_gene: TRBV18
j_gene: TRBJ2-5
CDR3aa: CASSPQGNPETQYF
CDR3nt: TGTGCCAGCTCACCACAGGGGAACCCAGAGACCCAGTACTTC

abundance: NA
d_gene: TRBD1
v_gene: TRBV4-1
j_gene: TRBJ1-4
CDR3aa: CASSTGQGQRKLFF
CDR3nt: TGCGCCAGCAGCACGGGACAGGGGCAAAGGAAACTGTTTTTT

abundance: NA
d_gene: NA
v_gene: TRBV10-3
j_gene: TRBJ1-6
CDR3aa: CAISATGYNSPLHF
CDR3nt: TGTGCCATCAGTGCCACAGGGTATAATTCACCCCTCCACTTT

abundance: NA
d_gene: NA
v_gene: TRBV6-1
j_gene: TRBJ1-4
CDR3aa: CASSDYQQGGEKLFF
CDR3nt: TGTGCCAGCAGTGATTATCAACAGGGAGGTGAAAAACTGTTTTTT